This TCR beta chain was obtained from a study of blood T cell repertoires in COVID-19. Study as a whole: Some COVID-19 samples were acute and others convalescent; all came from the United States, Italy and Spain. The analysed material was cDNA or gDNA that came from T cells, B-cell-depleted T cells, or PBMCs.

CDR1 is MNHEY, CDR2 SMNVEV, per germline (reference sequence). CDR3 size: 15 residues. V gave up 6 bases and J gave up 4 bases; unmatched junction bases: 7. Per the original data handling: Reference gene primer amplification in the assay estimated nucleated cell counts. The repertoire was sequenced with immunoSEQ multiplex PCR; TCRdb's copy has only in-frame clones and lacks some. V and J calls and clone size come straight from that table; D and trimming were deduced from the DNA. The table records around 300,000 clones, around 87% of them present only once. Worth noting for this clone: The sample holds other DNA sequences that translate to the same CDR3.

This receptor was identified in a man in his late teens or twenties with active or convalescent COVID-19. The chain couples TRBV27 to TRBJ1-3; 9 nucleotides align to TRBD1. Sequencing input: peripheral blood. In DNA form, the CDR3 reads TGTGCCAGCAGCCCGGGACAGGGAGCAGGAAACACCATATATTTT. This gives the protein CASSPGQGAGNTIYF.